Here is one T cell receptor (beta chain) with its context. In its sample, this clonotype was seen many times. The target of this receptor is not known. Base qualities are not recorded, but no much larger clone differs from it by a single base. Libraries of naive CD8 T cells were generated from about 21,000 to 970,000 sorted cells, with 10%, 30% or 50% of the purified RNA used. Naive CD8 T cells were FACS-sorted as CD8+CD4-CCR7+CD45RA+ on a BD FACSAria II into RLT Plus buffer. Roughly ten TCR copies' worth of Jurkat RNA were spiked into roughly 17,000-1,100,000 naive CD8 T cell samples to test detection sensitivity. CD8 T cells were enriched with RosetteSep CD8+ T Cell Enrichment Cocktail and Ficoll-Paque, followed by ACK red cell lysis. This specimen comes from a study of molecular identifiers for immune sequencing clone quantification (dated by TCRdb to 2016 to 2019). With respect to the entire study: For a replicate experiment, the RNA from either approximately 20,000 or 98,000 naive CD8 T cells was divided into five aliquots, and four of those aliquots went on to sequencing. This methods study used CD8 T cells to benchmark TCR RNA copy counting and molecular-identifier clustering-based TCR repertoire sequencing (MIDCIRS).

Study-wide conclusions, independent of this receptor: About three recovered TCR RNA copies per cell were obtained by modeling, versus approximately 10 by digital PCR, implying a capture efficiency of around 28%. In CMV-specific effector cells, over 99% of molecules were held by clones above 20 RNA copies, whereas under 1% of molecules were held by such clones in naive cells. Identical TCR molecules sharing a barcode could cause highly expanded clone sizes to be underestimated. Spiked-in Jurkat TCR RNA equivalent to a single cell was reported to be detectable even among one million naive CD8 T cells. The naive libraries included spiked-in Jurkat TCR RNA (more than nine copies' worth), and this Jurkat TCR RNA is not part of the donor repertoire. When barcode sub-clustering was not used, chimeric consensus sequences inflated TCR diversity, with chimeras reaching as high as 47%.

Receptors were amplified or captured by PCR. TCRdb records Illumina HiSeq 4000 as the sequencer. Bulk TCR libraries were made following a previously described method, with the TCR primers given in Table S5. Total RNA was purified with the Qiagen AllPrep DNA/RNA kit. Reads from multiple sequencing runs of the same library were pooled before analysis. The original pipeline was this. Reads were retained only if their TCR constant sequence matched exactly, and those retained reads were trimmed to 150 nt and grouped according to their 12-nt molecular barcodes. Within each barcode group, reads were sub-clustered at a 15% Levenshtein threshold, and quality-weighted consensus sequences were built per RNA molecule. Non-functional sequences were discarded, and so were lower-count sequences lying one edit away from another sequence. Based on a fit of two negative binomial distributions, barcode sub-clusters having less than 20% of the maximum read count were discarded. In TCRdb, the public reads were trimmed at Q25 with fastp and aligned with MiXCR, with productive beta chains retained. When rows share a CDR3 protein, they turn into one entry using the most common DNA and genes. The V and J calls shown here were made by TCRdb, not taken from the authors' results. The sample table records around 86,000 distinct CDR3 sequences; roughly 19% of these occur just once. The ten most abundant clones make up around 0.8% of the sample.

The germline V and J ends show losses of 2 bases and 0 bases respectively, and no gene match explains 10 bases of the junction. The CDR3 numbers 20 residues from cysteine through phenylalanine. Kept here is only the CDR3 DNA, which spans 60 bases and is read in frame from base 1. Reading the germline V gene (reference sequence) gives CDR1 MNHEY and CDR2 SMNVEV. In this chain, TRBV27 is recombined with TRBJ2-3, with TRBD2 matching 14 junction bases. The receptor comes from a human donor in good health. Some libraries in this study had Jurkat cell RNA spiked in. Sequences were obtained from naive CD8+ T cells from blood, with Jurkat cell RNA spiked in. The cell subset or site label of this sample denotes: FACS-sorted CD8+CD4-CCR7+CD45RA+ naive T cells. The sequence in DNA is TGTGCCAGCAGTTTACGGCGACTAGCGGGGGGGCAAGACAGCACAGATACGCAGTATTTT. Its translation reads: CASSLRRLAGGQDSTDTQYF.